This T cell receptor (beta chain) was profiled in a study of CD8+ T cells in alopecia areata. Peripheral blood and lesional scalp punch biopsies came from alopecia areata patients. Sequencing used cDNA as its template, made by extracting RNA and reverse transcribing it. The method was immunoSEQ multiplex PCR; TCRdb's version includes in-frame clones alone and lacks a portion of them. The sample includes about 12,000 clones, more than 50% of them seen just once. Sequenced material: skin. This receptor was obtained from a human donor with alopecia areata.

This chain's CDR3 is CASSGDEETQYF. The CDR3 nucleotides read TGTGCCAGCTCAGGGGACGAGGAGACCCAGTACTTC. This chain uses TRBV18 with TRBJ2-5, with D possibly being TRBD1 or TRBD2 (5 bases each). Germline values: CDR1 KGHSH, CDR2 LQKENI. This CDR3 has 12 residues. V was cut by 5 bases and J by 5 bases, with 9 bases left in between.